Following are 18 T cell receptor beta chains from one sample sequenced in a study of shared clonotypes between healthy human individuals. Some clones are missing from TCRdb's copy, which holds only in-frame ones; the method was immunoSEQ multiplex PCR. The sample consists of some 800,000 clones, about 91% of them appearing once. Cells designated naive CD8 were CD45RO-negative and were positively selected for CCR7, with terminally differentiated effector memory CD45RA+ cells excluded. Sequenced: naive CD8+ T cells sorted from blood. The receptors were sampled from a man aged 25 to 40 in good health.

J is TRBJ2-1 and V is TRBV9; 9 positions match TRBD2. Germline CDR1 and CDR2: SGDLS and YYNGEE. The junction had 8 bases not matched to a gene; V was cut back by 3 bases and J by 7 bases. CDR3 length equals 15 residues. The CDR3 DNA reads TGTGCCAGCAGCGAGACTAGCGGATTGGGGAATGAGCAGTTCTTC. Its translation: CASSETSGLGNEQFF. Full variable domain (remainder filled in from reference TRBV9 and TRBJ2-1): DSGVTQTPKHLITATGQRVTLRCSPRSGDLSVYWYQQSLDQGLQFLIQYYNGEERAKGNILERFSAQQFPDLHSELNLSSLELGDSALYFCASSETSGLGNEQFFGPGTRLTVL.

Only one count was recorded for this clone. This chain uses TRBV9 with TRBJ2-1; 8 bases align to TRBD2. V lost 4 bases and J lost 3; bases outside the gene matches: 12. Germline values: CDR1 SGDLS, CDR2 YYNGEE. The CDR3 spans 17 residues. The CDR3 protein is CASSPEGLAGYYNEQFF. CDR3 sequence (DNA): TGTGCCAGCAGCCCAGAGGGGCTAGCGGGCTACTACAATGAGCAGTTCTTC. Based on the CDR3 plus reference TRBV9 and TRBJ2-1, the full variable domain is DSGVTQTPKHLITATGQRVTLRCSPRSGDLSVYWYQQSLDQGLQFLIQYYNGEERAKGNILERFSAQQFPDLHSELNLSSLELGDSALYFCASSPEGLAGYYNEQFFGPGTRLTVL.

Concerning this clone itself: Other DNA sequences in this sample translate to the same CDR3. The chain carries TRBV19 and TRBJ1-1; D is uncertain. This CDR3 contains 13 residues. Trimming removed 1 base at V and 1 base at J, with 4 bases between. Germline-derived CDR1 and CDR2 are LNHDA and SQIVND (reference sequence). The DNA for the CDR3 is TGTGCCAGTAGTATAGTAGAGAACACTGAAGCTTTCTTT. Translating it yields CASSIVENTEAFF.

The V call is TRBV5-1, the J call TRBJ2-1; D is uncertain. Trimming removed 0 bases at V and 7 bases at J, with 11 bases between. Germline-derived CDR1 and CDR2 are SGHRS and YFSETQ. The CDR3 is made up of 14 amino acids. The CDR3 DNA follows: TGCGCCAGCAGCTTGGTTCTGGGAATGAATGAGCAGTTCTTC. Protein product: CASSLVLGMNEQFF. The whole variable domain, filled in from reference TRBV5-1 and TRBJ2-1, reads KAGVTQTPRYLIKTRGQQVTLSCSPISGHRSVSWYQQTPGQGLQFLFEYFSETQRNKGNFPGRFSGRQFSNSRSEMNVSTLELGDSALYLCASSLVLGMNEQFFGPGTRLTVL.

This chain connects TRBV27 to TRBJ2-7; 11 bases fit TRBD1. After removal of 4 bases from V and 0 bases from J, the junction contained 5 bases not matched to a gene. Germline CDR1 MNHEY, CDR2 SMNVEV (reference sequence). This CDR3 is built from 16 residues. CDR3 sequence (DNA): TGTGCCAGCAGTTCCCTGGGGACAGGGGGCTCCTACGAGCAGTACTTC. Its protein product is CASSSLGTGGSYEQYF.

V gene TRBV29-1 combines with J gene TRBJ2-3, with a weak D call TRBD1 (6 bases). The CDR3 has 14 amino acids. Germline V gene data show CDR1 as SQVTM and CDR2 as ANQGSEA. V dropped 7 bases and J dropped 2 bases, with 16 bases sitting between them. The CDR3, as DNA: TGCAGCGCCGTACGGGACACTCTCACAGATACGCAGTATTTT. Its translation is CSAVRDTLTDTQYF.

The chain is built from TRBV5-1 and TRBJ1-5; 8 bases line up with TRBD1. This CDR3 contains 14 residues. CDR1 is SGHRS, CDR2 YFSETQ, per germline. V shed 0 bases and J 9 bases; nucleotides not matched to a gene: 5. The DNA for the CDR3 is TGCGCCAGCAGCTTGGCTGGGGACAGGCGGCCCCAGCATTTT. Protein sequence: CASSLAGDRRPQHF.

The chain recombines TRBV10-3 with TRBJ1-2, with D unresolved. The CDR3 is 13 residues long. Trimming shortened V by 0 bases and J by 6 bases, and 8 bases separated the two germline ends. Germline V gene sequence: CDR1 ENHRY, CDR2 SYGVKD. As DNA, the CDR3 is TGTGCCATCAGTGAGTCTGGGTCCGATGGCTACACCTTC. As protein: CAISESGSDGYTF.

The chain uses TRBV11-2 and TRBJ2-3; D is ambiguous. V lost 0 bases and J 2 bases, leaving 18 bases between the germline ends. The CDR3 spans 18 residues. CDR1 SGHAT and CDR2 FQNNGV come from the germline V gene. The CDR3 coding sequence is TGTGCCAGCAGCTTAGATCCTGTTCGCCGAGACTCCACAGATACGCAGTATTTT. Amino acid sequence: CASSLDPVRRDSTDTQYF.

This rearrangement joins TRBV5-1 to TRBJ2-5; TRBD2 matches 9 bases. This CDR3 has 16 residues. Germline V gives CDR1 SGHRS, CDR2 YFSETQ. With 0 bases clipped from V and 5 bases from J, the junction kept 8 bases outside the gene matches. CDR3 sequence reads: CASSLAVAGVGETQYF. Here the CDR3 DNA reads TGCGCCAGCAGCTTGGCCGTAGCGGGAGTTGGTGAGACCCAGTACTTC.

The chain employs TRBV5-8 and TRBJ1-4; weak D call: TRBD1 (6 bases). V was pared by 2 bases and J by 4 bases, with 15 bases between. This CDR3 is 16 amino acids long. Germline V gene sequence: CDR1 SGHTS, CDR2 YDEGEE. Written as DNA, the CDR3 is TGTGCCAGCAGCTTTGTCCCGGACAGCTTTAATGAAAAACTGTTTTTT. Protein: CASSFVPDSFNEKLFF.

The V and J genes are TRBV25-1 and TRBJ1-4; tentatively, D is TRBD1 (6 bases). Germline V gene sequence: CDR1 MGHDK, CDR2 SYGVNS. With 3 bases removed from V and 5 bases from J, the gap between germline ends came to 13 bases. The CDR3 has 15 amino acids. The CDR3 is CASSDESTGNEKLFF. The CDR3 DNA follows: TGTGCCAGCAGTGATGAATCGACAGGCAATGAAAAACTGTTTTTT.

This chain joins TRBV29-1 and TRBJ2-2, with D unresolved. Trimming shortened V by 5 bases and J by 4 bases, and 11 bases separated the two germline ends. Germline CDR1 and CDR2: SQVTM and ANQGSEA. The CDR3 loop spans 13 amino acids. The CDR3 spells CSVMSPITGELFF. As DNA, the CDR3 is TGCAGCGTTATGAGTCCAATCACCGGGGAGCTGTTTTTT.

The V call is TRBV11-2, the J call TRBJ2-7, with D tentatively TRBD1 or TRBD2 (5 bases each). The germline CDR1 and CDR2 sequences are SGHAT and FQNNGV. The CDR3 runs to 12 residues. V lost 4 bases and J 8 bases, leaving 12 bases between the germline ends. The DNA of the CDR3 is TGTGCCAGCAGCTACGATGGGGGAAAGCAGTACTTC. Translated: CASSYDGGKQYF.

This rearrangement joins TRBV28 to TRBJ2-2; D is uncertain. The germline V gene has CDR1 MDHEN and CDR2 SYDVKM. This CDR3 has 15 residues. V was trimmed by 8 bases and J by 7 bases, leaving 20 bases between them. In DNA form, the CDR3 reads TGTGCCAGCCGGACGTTGCGGCTGGAGATCGGGGAGCTGTTTTTT. This codes for CASRTLRLEIGELFF.

To note about this clone: Other nucleotide sequences in the sample specify the same CDR3. This chain uses TRBV7-6 with TRBJ2-1; the D gene is possibly TRBD2 (6 bases). From germline, CDR1 is SGHVS and CDR2 FNYEAQ. Trimming removed 0 bases from V and 3 bases from J, with 6 bases in between. This CDR3 is built from 14 residues. The CDR3 nucleotides read TGTGCCAGCAGCTTAGCCGGGAGCTACAATGAGCAGTTCTTC. It codes for CASSLAGSYNEQFF. The whole variable domain, remainder taken from reference TRBV7-6 and TRBJ2-1, is GAGVSQSPRYKVTKRGQDVALRCDPISGHVSLYWYRQALGQGPEFLTYFNYEAQQDKSGLPNDRFSAERPEGSISTLTIQRTEQRDSAMYRCASSLAGSYNEQFFGPGTRLTVL.

CDR3 loop: CASSLEPSGNGELFF. As DNA, the CDR3 is TGTGCCAGCAGTTTAGAGCCTAGCGGGAACGGGGAGCTGTTTTTT. The rearrangement joins TRBV27 to TRBJ2-2, with 9 nucleotides matching TRBD2. This CDR3 has 15 amino acids. With V trimmed by 2 bases and J by 7 bases, 5 bases remained unmatched. Germline lookup yields CDR1 MNHEY and CDR2 SMNVEV (reference sequence).

The chain has TRBV25-1 and TRBJ2-3; D not certain. In germline, CDR1 is MGHDK, CDR2 SYGVNS. V was shortened by 5 bases and J by 5 bases, with 11 bases between the two germline ends. The CDR3 totals 13 residues. The CDR3 coding sequence is TGTGCCAGCAGTCAGAACCCGGGAGATACGCAGTATTTT. Residues: CASSQNPGDTQYF.